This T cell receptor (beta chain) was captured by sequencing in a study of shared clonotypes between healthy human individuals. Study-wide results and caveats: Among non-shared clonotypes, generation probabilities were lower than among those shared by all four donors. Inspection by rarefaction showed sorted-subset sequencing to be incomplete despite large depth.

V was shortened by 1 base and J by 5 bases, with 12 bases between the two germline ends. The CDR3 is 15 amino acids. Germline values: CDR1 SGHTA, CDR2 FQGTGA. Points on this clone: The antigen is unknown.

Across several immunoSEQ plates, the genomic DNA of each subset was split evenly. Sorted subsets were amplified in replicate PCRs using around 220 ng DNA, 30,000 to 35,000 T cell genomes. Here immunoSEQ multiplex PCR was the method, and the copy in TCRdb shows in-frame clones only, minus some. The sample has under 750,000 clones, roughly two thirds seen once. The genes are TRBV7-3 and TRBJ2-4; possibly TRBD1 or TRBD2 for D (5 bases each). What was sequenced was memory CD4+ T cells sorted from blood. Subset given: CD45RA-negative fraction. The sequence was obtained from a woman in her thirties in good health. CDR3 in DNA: TGTGCCAGCAGCTTAAATCCCGGGACCCAAAACATTCAGTACTTC. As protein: CASSLNPGTQNIQYF.